This entry lists 14 T cell receptor beta chains sequenced from one sample in a study of T-cell reconstitution after alpha-beta-depleted transplantation in children. Using unique molecular identifiers, the investigators prepared the TCRbeta library. MiXCR was run by TCRdb on the PCR reads, yielding one entry per CDR3 protein. The repertoire holds around 680,000 distinct CDR3 sequences, with over 15% as singletons. Here the sequenced sample was PBMCs from the stem cell graft donor, taken from the stem cell graft. Receptor source: a human donor who donated a stem cell graft to a child with acute myeloid leukemia.

The rearrangement uses TRBV4-3 and TRBJ1-2; possibly TRBD1 for D (5 bases). CDR1 and CDR2 from the germline V gene are LGHNA and YSLEER. The V gene lost 1 base and the J gene lost 2 bases, with 11 bases spanning the gap. The CDR3 is 15 amino acids. The CDR3 DNA reads as TGCGCCAGCAGCCAAGGGGGACGGGGGAACTATGGCTACACCTTC. Its translation is CASSQGGRGNYGYTF.

This clonotype has only a few counts. The chain is built from TRBV20-1 and TRBJ2-3, with a possible D match to TRBD2 (6 bases). Trimming shortened V by 4 bases and J by 4 bases, and 18 bases separated the two germline ends. Germline CDR1 and CDR2: DFQATT and SNEGSKA (reference sequence). CDR3 size: 15 residues. Here the CDR3 reads CSANIRQLAADTQYF. The CDR3 DNA reads as TGCAGTGCTAACATCCGCCAACTAGCTGCAGATACGCAGTATTTT.

This clonotype was recorded many times. The chain joins TRBV5-1 to TRBJ2-5; 10 bases align to TRBD2. Germline CDR1 is SGHRS and CDR2 is YFSETQ. With V trimmed by 4 bases and J by 3 bases, 6 bases remained unmatched. The CDR3 is 15 amino acids. Here the CDR3 reads CASSTRLAGEETQYF. In DNA form, the CDR3 reads TGCGCCAGCAGCACCCGTCTAGCGGGAGAAGAGACCCAGTACTTC.

The V and J genes are TRBV7-8 and TRBJ1-5; D is unresolved. Trimming took off 3 bases at V and 1 base at J, with 7 bases between the two ends. Germline assignment: CDR1 SGHVS and CDR2 FQNEAQ. This CDR3 is 14 amino acids long. The CDR3 DNA sequence: TGTGCCAGCAGCTTTCTGGGGAGCAATCAGCCCCAGCATTTT. Protein: CASSFLGSNQPQHF.

This rearrangement joins TRBV28 to TRBJ1-6; a possible D gene is TRBD1 (5 bases). The CDR3 is made up of 14 amino acids. Germline CDR1 reads MDHEN; CDR2 reads SYDVKM. V dropped 6 bases and J dropped 4 bases, with 10 bases sitting between them. The CDR3 DNA reads TGTGCCAGCAGCCCCCAGGGTTATAATTCACCCCTCCACTTT. Its protein product is CASSPQGYNSPLHF.

This clonotype has only a few counts. The chain is built from TRBV20-1 and TRBJ1-6; 7 bases line up with TRBD1. CDR1 DFQATT and CDR2 SNEGSKA come from the germline V gene (reference sequence). The CDR3 has 17 residues. J was trimmed by 5 bases and V by 5 bases; bases with no gene match: 15. This chain's CDR3 is CSAHDQKRGQNNSPLHF. The CDR3 nucleotides read TGCAGTGCTCATGACCAAAAAAGGGGACAGAATAATTCACCCCTCCACTTT.

This clonotype was counted only a few times. The J gene is TRBJ2-7, the V gene TRBV27, with 8 bases identical to TRBD1. This CDR3 is 15 amino acids long. The V gene end was trimmed by 5 bases and the J gene end by 6 bases; junction bases not matched to a gene: 12. Germline assignment: CDR1 MNHEY and CDR2 SMNVEV (reference sequence). CDR3 in DNA: TGTGCCAGCAGTCCCCCCCAGGGGGCTCGGGTCGAGCAGTACGTC. Translation gives CASSPPQGARVEQYV.

This chain joins TRBV25-1 and TRBJ2-7, with D hard to call. The CDR3 covers 11 residues. Trimming stripped 2 bases from V and 9 bases from J, with 8 bases between. Germline loops: CDR1 MGHDK, CDR2 SYGVNS. In DNA form, the CDR3 reads TGTGCCAGCAGTGAAATAACACGGCAGTACTTC. This sequence encodes CASSEITRQYF.

This clonotype has ten or more counts. The gene calls are TRBV29-1 and TRBJ2-5; 8 bases agree with TRBD1. J gave up 2 bases and V 6 bases, and 11 bases lay outside the gene matches. Per the germline V gene, CDR1 is SQVTM and CDR2 is ANQGSEA. This CDR3 is 15 amino acids long. CDR3 in DNA: TGCAGCGTCAGTGGGCAGGGGGCACAACAAGAGACCCAGTACTTC. It codes for CSVSGQGAQQETQYF.

A few counts support this clonotype. This chain connects TRBV27 to TRBJ1-2; the match to TRBD1 covers 7 bases. CDR3 size: 14 residues. With V trimmed by 6 bases and J by 3 bases, 7 bases remained unmatched. From germline, CDR1 is MNHEY and CDR2 SMNVEV (reference sequence). As DNA, the CDR3 is TGTGCCAGCAGCCAGGGGGTAGGGTACTATGGCTACACCTTC. It translates to CASSQGVGYYGYTF.

At least ten counts were recorded for this clonotype. This chain links TRBV7-6 with TRBJ1-1; 7 bases fit TRBD1. The CDR3 is made up of 16 amino acids. Germline CDR1 is SGHVS and CDR2 is FNYEAQ. V lost 5 bases and J lost 1; bases outside the gene matches: 10. CDR3 DNA: TGTGCCAGCAGCCCTTACCCGGGACAGACGAACACTGAAGCTTTCTTT. Its translation is CASSPYPGQTNTEAFF.

J is TRBJ2-7 and V is TRBV7-9; D unresolved. The CDR3 loop spans 13 amino acids. Trimming took 2 bases from V and 3 from J, leaving 8 bases between them. CDR1 and CDR2 (germline): SEHNR, FQNEAQ (reference sequence). The CDR3 loop reads CASSLMGNYEQYF. Here the CDR3 DNA reads TGTGCCAGCAGCTTAATGGGGAACTACGAGCAGTACTTC.

This clonotype was observed a few times. The chain carries TRBV4-1 and TRBJ2-1; 12 bases are a match to TRBD2. The CDR3 loop spans 17 amino acids. J lost 6 bases, V lost 1 base, and 7 bases had no gene match. Germline lookup yields CDR1 MGHRA and CDR2 YSYEKL. CDR3 sequence (DNA): TGCGCCAGCAGCCAAGGGACTAGCGGGGCCTCCGGCAATGAGCAGTTCTTC. Translation gives CASSQGTSGASGNEQFF.

The genes are TRBV29-1 and TRBJ2-3; D unresolved. V lost 4 bases and J lost 0, with 17 bases in between. Germline lookup yields CDR1 SQVTM and CDR2 ANQGSEA. This CDR3 is 16 amino acids long. The CDR3 reads CSVGRLGTGSTDTQYF. The CDR3 nucleotides read TGCAGCGTTGGGCGACTCGGCACCGGGAGCACAGATACGCAGTATTTT.